This passage covers 9 T cell receptor beta chains from one sample sequenced in a study of shared clonotypes between healthy human individuals. The table came from immunoSEQ multiplex PCR; TCRdb's copy has only in-frame clones and leaves some out. Of about 960,000 clones listed, around 80% are singletons. Sequenced material: memory CD4+ T cells sorted from blood. Subset defined: CD45RA-negative fraction. The source is a man aged 18 to 29 in good health.

A single count supports this clone. The rearrangement uses TRBV19 and TRBJ1-4; 7 positions match TRBD1. The V gene end was trimmed by 4 bases and the J gene end by 8 bases; junction bases not matched to a gene: 13. This CDR3 is 16 amino acids long. Germline CDR1 and CDR2: LNHDA and SQIVND (reference sequence). CDR3 nucleotides: TGTGCCAGTAGTAGAGGGACAGCCTTTGGATACGAAAAACTGTTTTTT. It specifies CASSRGTAFGYEKLFF.

The chain joins TRBV18 to TRBJ1-1, with 10 bases matching TRBD1. With V trimmed by 5 bases and J by 5 bases, 5 bases remained unmatched. The germline V gene encodes CDR1 KGHSH and CDR2 LQKENI. This CDR3 is built from 14 residues. CDR3: CASSSTGGATEAFF. In nucleotides, the CDR3 is TGTGCCAGCTCATCGACAGGGGGCGCGACTGAAGCTTTCTTT. Looking up the rest from reference TRBV18 and TRBJ1-1 gives the full variable domain: NAGVMQNPRHLVRRRGQEARLRCSPMKGHSHVYWYRQLPEEGLKFMVYLQKENIIDESGMPKERFSAEFPKEGPSILRIQQVVRGDSAAYFCASSSTGGATEAFFGQGTRLTVV.

Comment on this clone: Additional DNA sequences in this sample encode the identical CDR3. The chain's CDR3 is CASSLGRDTDTQYF. Written as DNA, the CDR3 is TGTGCCAGCAGTTTGGGTCGGGACACAGATACGCAGTATTTT. The chain is built from TRBV27 and TRBJ2-3; maybe TRBD2 (5 bases). The CDR3 contains 14 residues. CDR1 and CDR2 from the germline V gene are MNHEY and SMNVEV (reference sequence). V lost 3 bases and J lost 2, with 9 bases in between.

V gene TRBV28 combines with J gene TRBJ1-5, with a weak D call TRBD1 (6 bases). The CDR3 has 18 amino acids. Trimming left V 8 bases short and J 2 bases short, with 25 bases between. CDR1 and CDR2 (germline): MDHEN, SYDVKM. The CDR3 loop is CASAGSGRSGAGNQPQHF. Here the CDR3 DNA reads TGTGCCAGCGCCGGATCGGGTAGGTCAGGGGCTGGCAATCAGCCCCAGCATTTT.

The chain joins TRBV29-1 to TRBJ2-7; D unclear. The CDR3 spans 13 residues. Germline-derived CDR1 and CDR2 are SQVTM and ANQGSEA. Trimming removed 4 bases at V and 0 bases at J, with 10 bases between. CDR3 sequence reads: CSVVADASYEQYF. The CDR3 DNA reads as TGCAGCGTTGTGGCCGATGCCTCCTACGAGCAGTACTTC.

The V gene is TRBV6-1, the J gene TRBJ2-3; D is uncertain. Germline CDR1 MNHNS, CDR2 SASEGT. This CDR3 has 11 amino acids. The V and J ends lost 9 bases and 5 bases respectively, with 9 bases between them. The CDR3 DNA is TGTGCCAGTCATCAAGGAGATACGCAGTATTTT. Amino acids: CASHQGDTQYF.

CDR3 in amino acids: CASSRGGGNTEAFF. As DNA, the CDR3 is TGTGCGTCGTCGAGAGGAGGGGGGAACACTGAAGCTTTCTTT. The chain carries TRBV5-4 and TRBJ1-1; TRBD1 might be the D (6 bases). The germline gives CDR1 SGHNT, CDR2 YYREEE (reference sequence). The length of the CDR3 is 14 residues.

The rearrangement joins TRBV9 to TRBJ2-7; 9 bases are shared with TRBD1. The CDR3 contains 14 residues. Trimming cost V 3 bases and J 6 bases; bases outside gene matches: 7. From germline, CDR1 is SGDLS and CDR2 YYNGEE. The DNA of the CDR3 is TGTGCCAGCAGCGAGACGCCACAGGGGGCCGAGCAGTACTTC. Its protein is CASSETPQGAEQYF.

J is TRBJ2-2 and V is TRBV7-2, with TRBD1 as a possible D gene (5 bases). Per germline, CDR1 SGHTA and CDR2 FQGNSA. The CDR3 sequence is 16 residues long. Trimming took 5 bases from V and 7 from J, leaving 20 bases between them. The CDR3 reads CASSPWGGFSFGELFF. For the CDR3, the DNA is TGTGCCAGCAGCCCCTGGGGCGGCTTCTCCTTCGGGGAGCTGTTTTTT.